These T cell receptor beta chains were read from a single sample in a study of human T cells and chemical hapten exposure. TCRdb passed the RACE reads through MiXCR, listing each CDR3 protein once. The data show about 120,000 distinct CDR3 sequences, 9% to 13% seen once. This material consisted of whole blood, taken in connection with sensitization to the hapten diphenylcyclopropenone (DPC). The receptors were sampled from a woman between 50 and 59 years old with alopecia areata. Some clones in this sample may be carry-over from other donors' samples. The CDR3 runs from the conserved cysteine through the conserved F or W. D genes are given only for firm matches. A clone size is listed for some rows: how often the clone was seen (once, few, many), or a class if it is expanded.

V	J	size	D	CDR3	DNA
TRBV2	TRBJ1-4	many	.	CASTDRGRNEKLFF	TGTGCCAGCACGGATAGAGGAAGGAATGAAAAACTGTTTTTT
TRBV28	TRBJ2-3	few	TRBD1	CASSLPPGQGLTDTQYF	TGTGCCAGCAGTTTACCCCCGGGACAGGGACTCACAGATACGCAGTATTTT
TRBV4-3	TRBJ2-6	.	.	CASSQDLRGSGANVLTF	TGCGCCAGCAGCCAAGATCTTCGGGGGAGCGGGGCCAACGTCCTGACTTTC
TRBV7-2	TRBJ2-2	few	TRBD2	CASSHGRGANTGELFF	TGTGCCAGCAGCCACGGGCGGGGGGCCAACACCGGGGAGCTGTTTTTT
TRBV4-3	TRBJ1-2	.	.	CASSQVITGFKLDYGYTF	TGCGCCAGCAGCCAAGTTATAACAGGGTTCAAGCTAGACTATGGCTACACCTTC
TRBV7-7	TRBJ2-2	few	.	CASSLGLRDGELFF	TGTGCCAGCAGCTTAGGTTTGCGGGACGGGGAGCTGTTTTTT
TRBV29-1	TRBJ1-1	many	.	CSVEKSPDTEAFF	TGCAGCGTAGAGAAGTCCCCGGACACTGAAGCTTTCTTT
TRBV28	TRBJ2-4	.	TRBD2	CASSLYRAGGELIQYF	TGTGCCAGCAGTTTATATAGGGCGGGGGGAGAACTCATTCAGTACTTC
TRBV7-6	TRBJ2-2	.	TRBD2	CASTGSGGRTGELFF	TGTGCCAGCACCGGTAGCGGGGGGAGGACCGGGGAGCTGTTTTTT
TRBV11-2	TRBJ2-7	many	.	CASSLNRAREQYF	TGTGCCAGCAGCTTAAACAGGGCTCGCGAGCAGTACTTC
TRBV12-3/TRBV12-4	TRBJ1-6	few	.	CASSFGVSPLHF	TGTGCCAGCAGTTTTGGGGTTTCACCCCTCCACTTT
TRBV12-5	TRBJ1-2	few	.	CASGNGLIYGYTF	TGTGCTAGTGGAAACGGACTGATCTATGGCTACACCTTC
TRBV6-2/TRBV6-3	TRBJ2-1	few	.	CASSSWGGPSYNEQFF	TGTGCCAGCAGCTCGTGGGGGGGGCCCTCCTACAATGAGCAGTTCTTC
TRBV20-1	TRBJ2-1	many	.	CSVLQYAEQFF	TGCAGTGTTCTCCAGTATGCTGAGCAGTTCTTC
TRBV28	TRBJ1-5	.	.	CASEGKGNQPQHF	TGTGCCAGCGAGGGGAAGGGCAATCAGCCCCAGCATTTT
TRBV10-1	TRBJ2-3	few	.	CASNDSPGNTQYF	TGCGCCAGCAATGACAGCCCTGGTAATACGCAGTATTTT
TRBV12-3/TRBV12-4	TRBJ2-1	.	TRBD2	CASSLASLAGGPQEQFF	TGTGCCAGCAGTTTAGCCTCCCTAGCGGGAGGGCCGCAGGAGCAGTTCTTC
TRBV20-1	TRBJ2-7	many	.	CSAPVLSPSSYEQYF	TGCAGTGCTCCTGTCCTATCTCCAAGCTCCTACGAGCAGTACTTC
TRBV19	TRBJ1-5	many	.	CASKVGAVSNQPQHF	TGTGCCAGTAAGGTGGGGGCAGTCAGCAATCAGCCCCAGCATTTT
TRBV18	TRBJ2-5	few	.	CASSSFYLTDNQETQYF	TGTGCCAGCTCATCCTTTTACCTGACAGACAACCAAGAGACCCAGTACTTC
TRBV28	TRBJ1-2	many	TRBD1	CASSLTGRSYGYTF	TGTGCCAGCAGTTTGACAGGGAGGTCCTATGGCTACACCTTC
TRBV4-3	TRBJ2-2	few	.	CASSQDPGAGSGELFF	TGCGCCAGCAGCCAAGATCCGGGGGCGGGCTCCGGGGAGCTGTTTTTT
TRBV6-5	TRBJ1-6	many	.	CASSRDPAGNSPLHF	TGTGCCAGCAGTCGGGACCCAGCCGGGAATTCACCCCTCCACTTT
TRBV20-1	TRBJ2-1	.	.	CSAGTHSSYNEQFF	TGCAGTGCTGGGACTCATAGCTCCTACAATGAGCAGTTCTTC
TRBV7-8	TRBJ1-1	.	TRBD1	CASSLRVQGARNTEAFF	TGTGCCAGCAGCTTAAGGGTACAGGGGGCGCGTAACACTGAAGCTTTCTTT
TRBV20-1	TRBJ1-1	many	.	CSARFPLNTEAFF	TGCAGTGCTAGATTTCCCTTGAACACTGAAGCTTTCTTT
TRBV9	TRBJ2-6	.	.	CASSQDGSGANVLTF	TGTGCCAGCAGCCAGGATGGCTCTGGGGCCAACGTCCTGACTTTC
TRBV9	TRBJ2-1	.	.	CASSAEGTNEQFF	TGTGCCAGCAGCGCGGAGGGGACGAATGAGCAGTTCTTC